This note documents a single TCR beta chain sequence. Its antigen is undetermined. Expansion of antigen-specific CD4+ T cells with viral peptide pools was carried out by the ViraFEST assay before sequencing. Having been cultured for around nine days, the cells underwent CD4+ T cell isolation. Two-dose vaccination with either BNT162b2 or mRNA-1273 was given to the participants. Peptides at 8.5 to 10 ug/ml and IL-2 at about 10 IU/ml were added to more than 1.5 million PBMC per well. A half-volume exchange with IL-2 medium occurred on days 3 and 7. Repertoires were generated with immunoSEQ multiplex PCR, while TCRdb's copy carries only in-frame clones and drops some. The table lists roughly 24,000 clones, over 60% of them singletons. The germline CDR1 and CDR2 sequences are LGHDT and YNNKEL (reference sequence). V was trimmed by 0 bases and J by 8 bases, leaving 7 bases between them. The CDR3 totals 13 residues.

This record comes from a study of vaccination effects on CD4 cells after COVID-19. Points from the study as a whole: Common cold coronaviruses were cross-recognized by only 1 of 255 vaccine-induced clones in healthy vaccinees. Late post-vaccination samples showed marked contraction of infection- and vaccine-induced clones.

This chain joins TRBV3-1 (or the pseudogene TRBV3-2) and TRBJ1-4; weak D call: TRBD1 (5 bases). This sequence originates from a human donor who received a COVID-19 vaccine. Some clones in this sample may be carry-over from other donors' samples. The sequences come from CD4+ T cells from PBMCs cultured with SARS-CoV-2 spike peptides, collected after COVID-19 vaccination. CDR3 region: CASSQDGGEKLFF. In DNA form, the CDR3 reads TGTGCCAGCAGCCAAGACGGGGGGGAAAAACTGTTTTTT.